Listed here is a single TCR beta chain. The length of the CDR3 is 15 residues. Germline-derived CDR1 and CDR2 are SGHRS and YFSETQ. The V and J ends lost 0 bases and 10 bases respectively, with 14 bases between them. This specimen belongs to a study of cytomegalovirus exposure and HLA in healthy donors. Overall study context: As an earlier analysis found, about 179 million T cells yielded about 120 million unique TCR beta sequences.

The PCR contained 60 Vbeta and 13 Jbeta primers. Using immunoSEQ multiplex PCR, the repertoire was profiled, and TCRdb retains in-frame clones only, with some absent. Among more than 150,000 clones listed, roughly 80% were seen once. This TCR came from a man between 50 and 59 years old in good health and CMV-seropositive. Sequenced material: PBMCs. The chain combines TRBV5-1 with TRBJ1-6; the D gene is possibly TRBD1 (6 bases). The CDR3 reads CASSLAAGDGSPLHF. The CDR3 nucleotides are TGCGCCAGCAGCTTGGCGGCAGGGGATGGCTCACCCCTCCACTTT.